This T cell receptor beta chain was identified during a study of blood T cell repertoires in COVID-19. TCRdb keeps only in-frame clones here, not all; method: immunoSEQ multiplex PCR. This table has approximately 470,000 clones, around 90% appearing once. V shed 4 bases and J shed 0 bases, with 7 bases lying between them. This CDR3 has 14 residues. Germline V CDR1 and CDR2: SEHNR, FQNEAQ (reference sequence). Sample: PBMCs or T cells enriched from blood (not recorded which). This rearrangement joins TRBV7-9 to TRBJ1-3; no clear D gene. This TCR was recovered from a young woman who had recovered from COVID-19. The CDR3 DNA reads TGTGCCAGCAGCTCAGTAAGCTCTGGAAACACCATATATTTT. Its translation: CASSSVSSGNTIYF.